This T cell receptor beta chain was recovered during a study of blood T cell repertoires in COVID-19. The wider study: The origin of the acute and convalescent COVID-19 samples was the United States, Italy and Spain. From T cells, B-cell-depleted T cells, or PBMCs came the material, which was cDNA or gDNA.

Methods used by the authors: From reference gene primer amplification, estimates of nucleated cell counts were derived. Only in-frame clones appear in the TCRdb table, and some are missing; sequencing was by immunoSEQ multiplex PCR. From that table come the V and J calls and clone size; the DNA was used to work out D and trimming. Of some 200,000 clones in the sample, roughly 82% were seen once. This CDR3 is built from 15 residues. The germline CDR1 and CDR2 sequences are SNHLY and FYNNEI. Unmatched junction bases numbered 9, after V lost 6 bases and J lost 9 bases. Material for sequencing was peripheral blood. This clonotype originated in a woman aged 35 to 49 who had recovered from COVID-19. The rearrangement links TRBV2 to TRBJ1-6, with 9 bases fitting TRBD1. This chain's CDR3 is CASRLGTGSSSPLHF. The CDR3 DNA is TGTGCCAGCAGATTAGGGACAGGGTCGAGTTCACCCCTCCACTTT.